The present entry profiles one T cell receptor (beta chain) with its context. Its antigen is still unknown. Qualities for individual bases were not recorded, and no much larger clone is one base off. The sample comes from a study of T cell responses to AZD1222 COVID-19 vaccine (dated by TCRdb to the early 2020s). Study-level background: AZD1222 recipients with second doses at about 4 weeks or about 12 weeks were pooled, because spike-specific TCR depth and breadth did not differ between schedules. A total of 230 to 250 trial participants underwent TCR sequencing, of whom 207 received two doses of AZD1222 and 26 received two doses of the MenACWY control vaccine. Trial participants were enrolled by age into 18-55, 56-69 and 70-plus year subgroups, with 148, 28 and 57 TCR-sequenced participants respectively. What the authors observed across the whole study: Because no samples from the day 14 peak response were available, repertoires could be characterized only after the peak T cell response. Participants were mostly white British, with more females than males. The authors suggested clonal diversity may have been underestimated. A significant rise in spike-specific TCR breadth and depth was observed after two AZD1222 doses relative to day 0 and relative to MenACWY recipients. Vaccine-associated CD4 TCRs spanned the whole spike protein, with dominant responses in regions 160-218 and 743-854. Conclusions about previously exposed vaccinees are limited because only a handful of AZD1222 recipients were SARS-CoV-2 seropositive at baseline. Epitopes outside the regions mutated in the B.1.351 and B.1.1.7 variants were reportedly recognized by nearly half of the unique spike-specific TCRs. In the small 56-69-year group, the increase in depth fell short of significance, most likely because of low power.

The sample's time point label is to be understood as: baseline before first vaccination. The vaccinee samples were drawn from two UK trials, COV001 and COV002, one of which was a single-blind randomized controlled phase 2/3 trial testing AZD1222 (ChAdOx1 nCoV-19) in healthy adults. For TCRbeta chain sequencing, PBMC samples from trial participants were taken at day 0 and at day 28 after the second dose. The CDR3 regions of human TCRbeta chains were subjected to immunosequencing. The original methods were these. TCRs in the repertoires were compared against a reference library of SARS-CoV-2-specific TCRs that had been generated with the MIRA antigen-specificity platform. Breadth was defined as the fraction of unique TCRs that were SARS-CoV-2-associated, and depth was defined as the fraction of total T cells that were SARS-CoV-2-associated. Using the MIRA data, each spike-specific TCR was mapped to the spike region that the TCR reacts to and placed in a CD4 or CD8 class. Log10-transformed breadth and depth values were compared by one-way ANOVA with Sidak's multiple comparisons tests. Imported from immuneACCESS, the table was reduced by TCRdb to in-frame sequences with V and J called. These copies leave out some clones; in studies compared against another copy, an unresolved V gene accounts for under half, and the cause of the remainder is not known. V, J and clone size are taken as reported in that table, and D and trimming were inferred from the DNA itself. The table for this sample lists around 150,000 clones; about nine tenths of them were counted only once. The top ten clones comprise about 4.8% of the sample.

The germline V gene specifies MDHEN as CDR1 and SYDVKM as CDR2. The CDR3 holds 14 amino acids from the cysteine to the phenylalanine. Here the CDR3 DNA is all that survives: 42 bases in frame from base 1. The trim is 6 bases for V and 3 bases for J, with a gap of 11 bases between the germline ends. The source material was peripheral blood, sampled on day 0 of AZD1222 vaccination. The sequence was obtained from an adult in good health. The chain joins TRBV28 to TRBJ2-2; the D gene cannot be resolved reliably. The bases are TGTGCCAGCAGCACTCGGACCTACACCGGGGAGCTGTTTTTT. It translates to CASSTRTYTGELFF.